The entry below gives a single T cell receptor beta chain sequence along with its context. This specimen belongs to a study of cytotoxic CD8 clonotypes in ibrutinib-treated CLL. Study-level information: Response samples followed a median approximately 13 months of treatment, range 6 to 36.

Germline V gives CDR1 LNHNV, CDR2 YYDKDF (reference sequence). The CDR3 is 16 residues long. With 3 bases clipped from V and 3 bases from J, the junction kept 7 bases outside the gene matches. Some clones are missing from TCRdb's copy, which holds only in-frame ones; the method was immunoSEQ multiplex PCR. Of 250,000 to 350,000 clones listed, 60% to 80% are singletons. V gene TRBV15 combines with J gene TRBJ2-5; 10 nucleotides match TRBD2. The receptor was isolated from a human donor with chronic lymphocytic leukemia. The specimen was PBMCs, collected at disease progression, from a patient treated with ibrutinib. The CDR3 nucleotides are TGTGCCACCAGCAGCCCTAGCGGGAGAAGGGAAGAGACCCAGTACTTC. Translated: CATSSPSGRREETQYF.